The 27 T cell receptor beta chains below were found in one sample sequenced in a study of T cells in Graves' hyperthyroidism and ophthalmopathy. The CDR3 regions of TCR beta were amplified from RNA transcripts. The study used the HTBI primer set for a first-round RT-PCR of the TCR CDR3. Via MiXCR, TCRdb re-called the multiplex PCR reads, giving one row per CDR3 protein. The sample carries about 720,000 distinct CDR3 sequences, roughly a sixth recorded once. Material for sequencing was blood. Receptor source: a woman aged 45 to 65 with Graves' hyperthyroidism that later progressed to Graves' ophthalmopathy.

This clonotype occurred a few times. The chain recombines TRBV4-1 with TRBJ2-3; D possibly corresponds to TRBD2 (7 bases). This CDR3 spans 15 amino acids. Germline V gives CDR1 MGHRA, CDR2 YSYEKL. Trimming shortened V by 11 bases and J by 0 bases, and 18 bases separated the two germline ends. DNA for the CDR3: TGCGCCGTCGGGAGGCGGGGGCTTAGCACAGATACGCAGTATTTT. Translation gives CAVGRRGLSTDTQYF.

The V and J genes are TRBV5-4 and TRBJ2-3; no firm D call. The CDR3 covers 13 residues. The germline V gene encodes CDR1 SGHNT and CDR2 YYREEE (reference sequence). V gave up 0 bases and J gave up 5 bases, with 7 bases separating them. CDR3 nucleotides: TGTGCCAGCAGCTTGGAGGCCGAAGATACGCAGTATTTT. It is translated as CASSLEAEDTQYF.

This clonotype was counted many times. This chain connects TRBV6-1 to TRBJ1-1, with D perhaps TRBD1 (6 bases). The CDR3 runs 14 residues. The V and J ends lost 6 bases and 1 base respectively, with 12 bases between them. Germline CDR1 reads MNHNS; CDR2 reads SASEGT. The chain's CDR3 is CASSAEGQNTEAFF. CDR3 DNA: TGTGCCAGCAGCGCGGAGGGACAGAACACTGAAGCTTTCTTT.

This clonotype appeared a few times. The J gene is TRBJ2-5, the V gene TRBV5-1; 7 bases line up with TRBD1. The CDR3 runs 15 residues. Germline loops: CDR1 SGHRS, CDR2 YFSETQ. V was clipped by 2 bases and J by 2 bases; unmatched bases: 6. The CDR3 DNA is TGCGCCAGCAGCTTACAACCGGGACAGCAAGAGACCCAGTACTTC. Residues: CASSLQPGQQETQYF.

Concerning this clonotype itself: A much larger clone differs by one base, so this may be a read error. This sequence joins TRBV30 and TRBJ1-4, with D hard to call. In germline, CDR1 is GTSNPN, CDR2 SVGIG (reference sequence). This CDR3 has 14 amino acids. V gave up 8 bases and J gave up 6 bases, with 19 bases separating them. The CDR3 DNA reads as TGTGCCACCCCACGCGGAGGGTCCGATGAAAAACTGTTTTTT. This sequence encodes CATPRGGSDEKLFF.

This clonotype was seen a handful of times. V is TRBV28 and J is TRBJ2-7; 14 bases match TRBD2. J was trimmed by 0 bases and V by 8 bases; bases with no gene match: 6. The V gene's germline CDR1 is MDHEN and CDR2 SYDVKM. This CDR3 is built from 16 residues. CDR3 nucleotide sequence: TGTGCCAGCCTTGGGGGACTAGCGGGGGCCTCCTACGAGCAGTACTTC. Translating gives CASLGGLAGASYEQYF.

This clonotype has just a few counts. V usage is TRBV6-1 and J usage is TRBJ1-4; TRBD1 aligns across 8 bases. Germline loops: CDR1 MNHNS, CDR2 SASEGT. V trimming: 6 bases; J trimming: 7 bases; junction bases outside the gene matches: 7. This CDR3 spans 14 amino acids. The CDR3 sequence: CASRAGGLGEKLFF. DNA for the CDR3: TGTGCCAGCAGAGCAGGGGGCCTGGGTGAAAAACTGTTTTTT.

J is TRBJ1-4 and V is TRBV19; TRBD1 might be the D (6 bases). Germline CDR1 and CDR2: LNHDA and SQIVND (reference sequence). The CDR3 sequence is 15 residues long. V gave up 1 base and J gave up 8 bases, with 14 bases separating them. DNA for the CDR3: TGTGCCAGTAGTATAGGCGGACAGCTGGAGGAAAAACTGTTTTTT. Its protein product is CASSIGGQLEEKLFF.

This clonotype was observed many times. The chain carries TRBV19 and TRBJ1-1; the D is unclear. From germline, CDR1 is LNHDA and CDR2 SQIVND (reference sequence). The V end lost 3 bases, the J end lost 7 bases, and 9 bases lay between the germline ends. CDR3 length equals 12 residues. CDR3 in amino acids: CASSIGGVEAFF. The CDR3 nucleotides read TGTGCCAGTAGTATCGGTGGGGTTGAAGCTTTCTTT.

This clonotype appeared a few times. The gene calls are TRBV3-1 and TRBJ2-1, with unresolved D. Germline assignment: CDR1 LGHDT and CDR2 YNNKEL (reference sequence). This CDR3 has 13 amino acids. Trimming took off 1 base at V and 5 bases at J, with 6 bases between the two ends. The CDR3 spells CASSQVLHNEQFF. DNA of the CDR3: TGTGCCAGCAGCCAAGTTCTTCACAATGAGCAGTTCTTC.

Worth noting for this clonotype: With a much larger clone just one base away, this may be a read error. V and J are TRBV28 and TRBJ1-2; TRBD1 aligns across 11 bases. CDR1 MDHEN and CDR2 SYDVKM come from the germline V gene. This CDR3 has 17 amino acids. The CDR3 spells CAGSSGQGAFYDYGYTF. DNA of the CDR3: TGTGCCGGCAGTAGTGGACAGGGGGCGTTTTACGACTATGGCTACACCTTC.

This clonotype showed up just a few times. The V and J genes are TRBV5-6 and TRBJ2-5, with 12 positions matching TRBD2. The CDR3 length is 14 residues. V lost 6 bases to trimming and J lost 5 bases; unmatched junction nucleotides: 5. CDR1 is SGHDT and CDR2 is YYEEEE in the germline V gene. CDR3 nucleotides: TGTGCCAGCAACCGAGGACTAGCGGGGGAGACCCAGTACTTC. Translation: CASNRGLAGETQYF.

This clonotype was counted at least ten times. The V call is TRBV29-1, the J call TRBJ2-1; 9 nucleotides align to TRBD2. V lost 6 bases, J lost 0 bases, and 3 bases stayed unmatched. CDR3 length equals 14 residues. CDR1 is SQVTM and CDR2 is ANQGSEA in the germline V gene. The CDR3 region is CSVEGLASYNEQFF. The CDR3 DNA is TGCAGCGTAGAGGGACTAGCCTCCTACAATGAGCAGTTCTTC.

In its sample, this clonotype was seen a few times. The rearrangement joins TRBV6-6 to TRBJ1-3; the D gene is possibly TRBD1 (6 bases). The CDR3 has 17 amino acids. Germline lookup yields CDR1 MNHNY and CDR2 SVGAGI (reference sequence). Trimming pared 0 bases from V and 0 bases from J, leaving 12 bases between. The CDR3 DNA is TGTGCCAGCAGTTACTCTCCAGGGGCTTACTCTGGAAACACCATATATTTT. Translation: CASSYSPGAYSGNTIYF.

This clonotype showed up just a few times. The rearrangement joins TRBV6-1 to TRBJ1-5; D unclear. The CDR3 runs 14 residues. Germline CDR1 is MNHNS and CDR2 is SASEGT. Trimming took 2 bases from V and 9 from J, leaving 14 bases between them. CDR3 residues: CASSESGRWGPQHF. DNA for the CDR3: TGTGCCAGCAGTGAATCTGGCCGGTGGGGGCCCCAGCATTTT.

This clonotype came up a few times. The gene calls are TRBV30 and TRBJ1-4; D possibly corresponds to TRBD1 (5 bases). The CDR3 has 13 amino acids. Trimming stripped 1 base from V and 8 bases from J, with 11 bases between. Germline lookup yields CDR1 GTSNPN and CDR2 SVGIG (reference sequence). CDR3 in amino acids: CAWSGRVDEKLFF. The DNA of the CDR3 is TGTGCCTGGAGTGGCAGGGTAGACGAAAAACTGTTTTTT.

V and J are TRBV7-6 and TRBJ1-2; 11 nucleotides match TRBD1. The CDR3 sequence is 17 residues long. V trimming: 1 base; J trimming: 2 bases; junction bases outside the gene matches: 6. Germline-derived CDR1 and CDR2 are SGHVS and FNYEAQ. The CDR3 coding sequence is TGTGCCAGCAGCTTAGGGGCCGGGACAGGGGGGAACTATGGCTACACCTTC. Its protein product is CASSLGAGTGGNYGYTF.

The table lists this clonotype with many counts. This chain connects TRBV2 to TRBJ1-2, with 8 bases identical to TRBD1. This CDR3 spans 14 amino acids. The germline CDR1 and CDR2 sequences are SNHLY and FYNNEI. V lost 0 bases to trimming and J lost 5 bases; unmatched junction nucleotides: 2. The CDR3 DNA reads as TGTGCCAGCAGTGAAGCGGACAGGGCATATGGCTACACCTTC. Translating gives CASSEADRAYGYTF. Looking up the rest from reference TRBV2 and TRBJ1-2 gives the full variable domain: EPEVTQTPSHQVTQMGQEVILRCVPISNHLYFYWYRQILGQKVEFLVSFYNNEISEKSEIFDDQFSVERPDGSNFTLKIRSTKLEDSAMYFCASSEADRAYGYTFGSGTRLTVV.

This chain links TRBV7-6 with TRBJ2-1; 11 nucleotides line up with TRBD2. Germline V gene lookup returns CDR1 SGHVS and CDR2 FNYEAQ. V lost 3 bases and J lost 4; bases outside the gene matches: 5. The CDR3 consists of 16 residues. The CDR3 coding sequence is TGTGCCAGCAGCTTCGCCGGGACTAGCGGTTACAATGAGCAGTTCTTC. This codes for CASSFAGTSGYNEQFF.

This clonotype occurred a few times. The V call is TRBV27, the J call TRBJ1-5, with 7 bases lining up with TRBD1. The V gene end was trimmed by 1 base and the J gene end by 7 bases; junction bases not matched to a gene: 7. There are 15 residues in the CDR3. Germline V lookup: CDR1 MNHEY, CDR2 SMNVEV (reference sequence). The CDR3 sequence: CASSLFEGAGQPQHF. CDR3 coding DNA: TGTGCCAGCAGTTTATTCGAGGGGGCGGGGCAGCCCCAGCATTTT.

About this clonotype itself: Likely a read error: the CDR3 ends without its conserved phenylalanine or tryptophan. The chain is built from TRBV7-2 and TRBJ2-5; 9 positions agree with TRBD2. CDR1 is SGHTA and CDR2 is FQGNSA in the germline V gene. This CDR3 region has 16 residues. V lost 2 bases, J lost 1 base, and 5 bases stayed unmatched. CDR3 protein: CASSLLASGAQETQYS. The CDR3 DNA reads TGTGCCAGCAGCTTATTGGCTAGCGGGGCCCAAGAGACCCAGTACTCC.

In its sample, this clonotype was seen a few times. The chain's CDR3 is CASSTLVLPQQGYTF. CDR3 sequence (DNA): TGTGCCAGCAGCACCCTTGTTCTGCCTCAACAGGGCTACACCTTC. The chain joins TRBV5-5 to TRBJ1-2; D unresolved. The CDR3 covers 15 residues. The ends were cut back, 4 bases at V and 8 bases at J, with 21 bases in the middle. CDR1 is SGHKS and CDR2 is YYEKEE in the germline V gene (reference sequence).

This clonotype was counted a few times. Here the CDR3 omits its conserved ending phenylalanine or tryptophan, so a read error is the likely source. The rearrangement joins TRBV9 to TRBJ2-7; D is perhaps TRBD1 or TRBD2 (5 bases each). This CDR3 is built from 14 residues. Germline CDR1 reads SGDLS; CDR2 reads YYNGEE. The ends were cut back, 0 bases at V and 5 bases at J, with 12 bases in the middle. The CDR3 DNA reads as TGTGCCAGCAGCGTAGACGGGGCGGTCAACGAGCAGTACCTC. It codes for CASSVDGAVNEQYL.

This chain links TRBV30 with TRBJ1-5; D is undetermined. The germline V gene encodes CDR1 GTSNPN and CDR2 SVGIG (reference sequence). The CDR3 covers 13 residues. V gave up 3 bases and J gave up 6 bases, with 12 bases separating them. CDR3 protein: CAWREQAGQPQHF. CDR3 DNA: TGTGCCTGGAGGGAGCAGGCCGGTCAGCCCCAGCATTTT.

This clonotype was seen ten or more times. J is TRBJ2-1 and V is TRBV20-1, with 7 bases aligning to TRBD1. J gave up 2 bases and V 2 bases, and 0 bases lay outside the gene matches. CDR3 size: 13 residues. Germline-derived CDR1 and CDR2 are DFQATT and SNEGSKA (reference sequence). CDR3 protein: CSARQGAYNEQFF. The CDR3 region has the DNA TGCAGTGCTAGACAGGGGGCCTACAATGAGCAGTTCTTC.

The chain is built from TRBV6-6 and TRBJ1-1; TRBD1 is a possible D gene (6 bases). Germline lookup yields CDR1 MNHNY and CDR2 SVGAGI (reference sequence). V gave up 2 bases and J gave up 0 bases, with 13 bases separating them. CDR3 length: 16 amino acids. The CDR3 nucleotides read TGTGCCAGCAGTTACGTTGCGGGACAAATGAACACTGAAGCTTTCTTT. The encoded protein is CASSYVAGQMNTEAFF.

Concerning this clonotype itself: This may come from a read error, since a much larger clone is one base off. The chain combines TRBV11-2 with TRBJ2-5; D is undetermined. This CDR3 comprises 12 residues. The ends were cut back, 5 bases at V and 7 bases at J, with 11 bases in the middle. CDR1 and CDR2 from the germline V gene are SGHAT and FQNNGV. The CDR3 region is CASSTSLVTQYF. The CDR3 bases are TGTGCCAGCAGCACTTCCCTTGTGACCCAGTACTTC.